Sequencing of this T cell receptor (beta chain) was carried out in a study of Ad26.COV2.S vaccination and SARS-CoV-2 variants. Study details: Trial arm assignment for the donor was COV1001 Ad26.COV2.S.

Treatment here: 15 to 20 received Ad26.COV2.S at low or high dose, single or two shots; 5 received placebo; per-sample allocation not given. Day 63 after the first vaccine or placebo injection was the time point for sampling. Ad26.COV2.S expressed prefusion-stabilized spike from the original Wuhan strain. Study-wide findings and caveats: In vaccinated individuals, spike-specific CD8+ and CD4+ T cell responses reportedly displayed substantial breadth.

Trimming left V 0 bases short and J 0 bases short, with 12 bases between. CDR3 length: 18 residues. The germline CDR1 and CDR2 sequences are LGHNA and YNFKEQ. The table lists this clone with a count of one. Its cognate antigen is unknown. The method was immunoSEQ multiplex PCR; TCRdb's version includes in-frame clones alone and lacks a portion of them. The repertoire has approximately 420,000 clones, 75% to 90% of them found once; the top ten carry roughly 3%. J is TRBJ1-6 and V is TRBV4-2; D might be TRBD1 (5 bases). Sequencing was performed on peripheral blood, taken in a trial of Ad26.COV2.S vaccine versus placebo. This TCR was sampled from a person aged 18 to 65 who received the Ad26.COV2.S COVID-19 vaccine or a placebo. Written as DNA, the CDR3 is TGTGCCAGCAGCCAAGACACAGGAGATAGCTCCTATAATTCACCCCTCCACTTT. Amino acids: CASSQDTGDSSYNSPLHF.